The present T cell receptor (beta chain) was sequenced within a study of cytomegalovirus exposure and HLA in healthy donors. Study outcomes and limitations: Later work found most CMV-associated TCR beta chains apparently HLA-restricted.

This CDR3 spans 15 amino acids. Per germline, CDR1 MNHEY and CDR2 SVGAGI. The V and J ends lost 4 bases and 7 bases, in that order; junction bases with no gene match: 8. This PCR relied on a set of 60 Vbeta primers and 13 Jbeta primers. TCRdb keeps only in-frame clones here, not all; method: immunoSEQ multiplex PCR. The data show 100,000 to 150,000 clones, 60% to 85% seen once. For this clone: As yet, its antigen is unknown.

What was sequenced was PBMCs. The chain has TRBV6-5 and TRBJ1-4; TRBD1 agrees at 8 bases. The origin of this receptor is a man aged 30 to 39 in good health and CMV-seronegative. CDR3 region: CASSSRTGSVEKLFF. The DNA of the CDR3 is TGTGCCAGCAGTTCTCGGACAGGGAGCGTTGAAAAACTGTTTTTT.